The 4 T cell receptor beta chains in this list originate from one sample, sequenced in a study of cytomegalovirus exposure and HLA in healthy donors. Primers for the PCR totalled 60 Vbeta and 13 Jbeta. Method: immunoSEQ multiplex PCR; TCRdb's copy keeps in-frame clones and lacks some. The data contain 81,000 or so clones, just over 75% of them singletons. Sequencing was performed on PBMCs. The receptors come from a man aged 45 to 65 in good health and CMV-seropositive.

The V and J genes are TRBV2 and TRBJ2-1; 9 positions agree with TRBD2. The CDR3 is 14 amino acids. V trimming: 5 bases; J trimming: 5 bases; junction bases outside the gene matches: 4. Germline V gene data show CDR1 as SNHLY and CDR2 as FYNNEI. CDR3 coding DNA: TGTGCCAGCAGTCAGACTAGCGGAAACAATGAGCAGTTCTTC. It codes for CASSQTSGNNEQFF. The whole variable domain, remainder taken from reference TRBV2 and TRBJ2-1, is EPEVTQTPSHQVTQMGQEVILRCVPISNHLYFYWYRQILGQKVEFLVSFYNNEISEKSEIFDDQFSVERPDGSNFTLKIRSTKLEDSAMYFCASSQTSGNNEQFFGPGTRLTVL.

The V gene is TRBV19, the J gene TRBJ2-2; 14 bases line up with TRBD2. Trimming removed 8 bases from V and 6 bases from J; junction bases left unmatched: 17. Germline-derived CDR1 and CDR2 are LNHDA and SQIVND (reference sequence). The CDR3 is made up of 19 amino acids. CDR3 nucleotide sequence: TGTGCCAGTCACGCCAGGACTAGCGGGAGGCCTGTTCAGCCCGGGGAGCTGTTTTTT. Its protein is CASHARTSGRPVQPGELFF.

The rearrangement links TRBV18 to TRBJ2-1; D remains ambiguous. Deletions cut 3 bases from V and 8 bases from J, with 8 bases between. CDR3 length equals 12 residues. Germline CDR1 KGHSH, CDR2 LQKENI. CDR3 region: CASSPRVDEQFF. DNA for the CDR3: TGTGCCAGCTCACCGCGAGTCGATGAGCAGTTCTTC.

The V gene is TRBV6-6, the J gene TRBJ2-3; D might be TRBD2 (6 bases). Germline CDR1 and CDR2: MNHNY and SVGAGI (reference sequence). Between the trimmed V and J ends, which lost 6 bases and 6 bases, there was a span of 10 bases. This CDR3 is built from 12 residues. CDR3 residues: CASSLARDTQYF. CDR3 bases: TGTGCCAGCAGCCTAGCGAGGGATACGCAGTATTTT.